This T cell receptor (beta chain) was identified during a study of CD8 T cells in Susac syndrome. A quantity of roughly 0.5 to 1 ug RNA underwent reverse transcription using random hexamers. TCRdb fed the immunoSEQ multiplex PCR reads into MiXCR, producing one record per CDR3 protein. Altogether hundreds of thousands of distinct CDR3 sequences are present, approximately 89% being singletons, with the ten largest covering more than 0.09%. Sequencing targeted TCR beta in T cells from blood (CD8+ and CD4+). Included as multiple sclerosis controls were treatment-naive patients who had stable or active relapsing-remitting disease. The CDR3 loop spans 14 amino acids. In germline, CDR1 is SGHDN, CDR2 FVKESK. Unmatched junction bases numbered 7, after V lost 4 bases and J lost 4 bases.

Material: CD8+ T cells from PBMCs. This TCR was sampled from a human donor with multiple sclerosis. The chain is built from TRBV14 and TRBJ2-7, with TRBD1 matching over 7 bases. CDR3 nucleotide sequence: TGTGCCAGCAGCCGACAGGGTTATGGGTACGAGCAGTACTTC. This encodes CASSRQGYGYEQYF.